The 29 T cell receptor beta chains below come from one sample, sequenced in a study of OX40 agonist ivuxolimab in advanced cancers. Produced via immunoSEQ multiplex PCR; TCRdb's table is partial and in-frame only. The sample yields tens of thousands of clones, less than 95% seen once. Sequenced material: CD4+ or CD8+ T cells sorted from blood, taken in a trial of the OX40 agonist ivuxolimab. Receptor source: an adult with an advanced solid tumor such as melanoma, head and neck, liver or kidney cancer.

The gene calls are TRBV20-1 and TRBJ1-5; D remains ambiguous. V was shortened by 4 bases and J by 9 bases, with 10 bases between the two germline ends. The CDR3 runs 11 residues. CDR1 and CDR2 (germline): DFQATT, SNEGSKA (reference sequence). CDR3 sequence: CSANELRPQHF. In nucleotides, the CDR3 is TGCAGTGCTAACGAGTTGCGGCCCCAGCATTTT.

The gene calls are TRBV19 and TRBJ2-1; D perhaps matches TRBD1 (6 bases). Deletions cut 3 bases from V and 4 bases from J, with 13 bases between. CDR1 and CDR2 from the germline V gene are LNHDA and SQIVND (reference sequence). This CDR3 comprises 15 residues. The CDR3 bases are TGTGCCAGTAGTATTGGGGGCTTCGAGTACAATGAGCAGTTCTTC. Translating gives CASSIGGFEYNEQFF.

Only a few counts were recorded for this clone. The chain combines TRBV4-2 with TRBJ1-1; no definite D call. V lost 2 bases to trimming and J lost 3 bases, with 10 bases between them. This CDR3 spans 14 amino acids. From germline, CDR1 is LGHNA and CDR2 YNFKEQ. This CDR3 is CASSQSGRYTEAFF. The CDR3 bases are TGTGCCAGCAGCCAATCTGGCAGATACACTGAAGCTTTCTTT.

The CDR3 loop is CAISEDRSNQPQHF. Written as DNA, the CDR3 is TGTGCCATCAGCGAGGACCGATCCAATCAGCCCCAGCATTTT. This rearrangement joins TRBV10-3 to TRBJ1-5; D gene unclear. Trimming took 6 bases from V and 3 from J, leaving 12 bases between them. Germline CDR1 is ENHRY and CDR2 is SYGVKD. The CDR3 extends over 14 amino acids.

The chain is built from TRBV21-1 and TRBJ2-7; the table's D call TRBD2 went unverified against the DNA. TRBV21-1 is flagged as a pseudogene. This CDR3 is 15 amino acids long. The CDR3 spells CASSGRLAGLYEQYV. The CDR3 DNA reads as TGTGCCAGCAGCGGACGACTAGCGGGACTCTACGAGCAGTACGTC.

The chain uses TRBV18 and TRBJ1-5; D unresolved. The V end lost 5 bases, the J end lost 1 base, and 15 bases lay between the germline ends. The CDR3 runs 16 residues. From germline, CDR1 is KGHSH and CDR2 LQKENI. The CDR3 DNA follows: TGTGCCAGCTCATCTACAGAATTTAGGAGCAATCAGCCCCAGCATTTT. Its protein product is CASSSTEFRSNQPQHF.

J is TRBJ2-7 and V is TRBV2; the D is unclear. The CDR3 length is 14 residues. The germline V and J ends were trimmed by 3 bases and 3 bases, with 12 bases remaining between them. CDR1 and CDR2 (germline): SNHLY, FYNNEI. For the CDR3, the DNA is TGTGCCAGCAGTGACACCGCGTCCCTCTACGAGCAGTACTTC. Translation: CASSDTASLYEQYF.

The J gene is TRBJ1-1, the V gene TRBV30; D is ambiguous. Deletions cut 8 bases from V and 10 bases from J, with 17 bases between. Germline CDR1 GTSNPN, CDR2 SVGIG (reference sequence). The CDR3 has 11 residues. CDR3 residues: CARMSGLAAFF. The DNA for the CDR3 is TGTGCCCGCATGTCTGGGTTGGCAGCTTTCTTT.

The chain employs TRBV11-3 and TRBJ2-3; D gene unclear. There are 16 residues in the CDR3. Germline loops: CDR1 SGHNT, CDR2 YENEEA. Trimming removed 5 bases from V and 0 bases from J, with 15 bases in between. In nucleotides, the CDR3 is TGTGCCAGCAGCCCTTGGGCCCAGGCTAGCACAGATACGCAGTATTTT. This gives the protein CASSPWAQASTDTQYF. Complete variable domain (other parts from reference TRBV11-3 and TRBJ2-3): EAGVVQSPRYKIIEKKQPVAFWCNPISGHNTLYWYLQNLGQGPELLIRYENEEAVDDSQLPKDRFSAERLKGVDSTLKIQPAELGDSAVYLCASSPWAQASTDTQYFGPGTRLTVL.

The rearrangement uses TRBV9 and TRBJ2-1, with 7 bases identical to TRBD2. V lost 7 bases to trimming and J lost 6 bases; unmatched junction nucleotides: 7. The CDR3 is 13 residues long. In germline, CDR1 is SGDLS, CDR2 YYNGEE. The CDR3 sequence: CASGGLGGNEQFF. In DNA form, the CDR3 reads TGTGCCAGCGGAGGACTAGGAGGCAATGAGCAGTTCTTC.

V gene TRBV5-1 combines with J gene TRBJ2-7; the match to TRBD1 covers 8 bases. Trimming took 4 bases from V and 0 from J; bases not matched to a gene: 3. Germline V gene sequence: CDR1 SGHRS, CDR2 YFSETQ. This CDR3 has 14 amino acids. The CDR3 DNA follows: TGCGCCAGCAGCCCGGGACAGGTCTCCTACGAGCAGTACTTC. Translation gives CASSPGQVSYEQYF.

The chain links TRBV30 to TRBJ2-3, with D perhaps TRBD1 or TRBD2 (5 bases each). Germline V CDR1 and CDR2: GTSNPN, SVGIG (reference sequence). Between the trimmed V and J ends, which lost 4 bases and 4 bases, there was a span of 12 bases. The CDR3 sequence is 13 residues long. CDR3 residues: CAWTGLSSDTQYF. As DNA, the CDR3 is TGTGCCTGGACGGGGCTATCCTCAGATACGCAGTATTTT.

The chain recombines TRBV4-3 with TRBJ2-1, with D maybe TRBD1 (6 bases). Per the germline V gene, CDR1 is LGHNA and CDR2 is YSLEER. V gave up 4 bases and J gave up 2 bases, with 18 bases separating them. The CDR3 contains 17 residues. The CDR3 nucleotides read TGCGCCAGCAGCCCGTGGGGGCTGGGGACGGCCTACAATGAGCAGTTCTTC. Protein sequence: CASSPWGLGTAYNEQFF.

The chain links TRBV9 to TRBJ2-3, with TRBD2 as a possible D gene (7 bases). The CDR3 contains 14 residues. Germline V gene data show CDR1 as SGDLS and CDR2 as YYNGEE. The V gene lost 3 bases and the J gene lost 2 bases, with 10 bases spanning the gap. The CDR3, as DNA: TGTGCCAGCAGCGAGGGGGGGTACACAGATACGCAGTATTTT. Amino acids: CASSEGGYTDTQYF. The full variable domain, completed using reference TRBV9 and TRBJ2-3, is DSGVTQTPKHLITATGQRVTLRCSPRSGDLSVYWYQQSLDQGLQFLIQYYNGEERAKGNILERFSAQQFPDLHSELNLSSLELGDSALYFCASSEGGYTDTQYFGPGTRLTVL.

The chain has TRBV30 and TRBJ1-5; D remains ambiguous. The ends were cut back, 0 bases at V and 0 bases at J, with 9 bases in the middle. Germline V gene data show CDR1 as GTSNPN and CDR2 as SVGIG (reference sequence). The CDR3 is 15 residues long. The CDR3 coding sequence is TGTGCCTGGAGTGTAGGTACCGATAGCAATCAGCCCCAGCATTTT. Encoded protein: CAWSVGTDSNQPQHF.

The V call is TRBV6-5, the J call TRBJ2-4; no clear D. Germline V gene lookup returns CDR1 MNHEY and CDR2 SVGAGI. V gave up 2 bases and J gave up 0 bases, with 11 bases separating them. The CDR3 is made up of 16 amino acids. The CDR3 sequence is CASSYRARLAKNIQYF. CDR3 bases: TGTGCCAGCAGTTACCGGGCAAGACTAGCCAAAAACATTCAGTACTTC.

CDR3 sequence: CAWAGFRETQYF. The CDR3 DNA reads as TGTGCCTGGGCGGGGTTCCGGGAGACCCAGTACTTC. This chain joins TRBV30 and TRBJ2-5; tentative D call: TRBD2 (6 bases). This CDR3 contains 12 residues. With 5 bases removed from V and 5 bases from J, the gap between germline ends came to 12 bases. Germline-derived CDR1 and CDR2 are GTSNPN and SVGIG (reference sequence).

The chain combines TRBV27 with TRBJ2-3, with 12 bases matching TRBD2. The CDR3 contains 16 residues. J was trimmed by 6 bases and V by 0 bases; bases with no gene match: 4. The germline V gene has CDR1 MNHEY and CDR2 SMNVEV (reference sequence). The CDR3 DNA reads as TGTGCCAGCAGTTTATCGATACTAGCGGGAGGTGATACGCAGTATTTT. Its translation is CASSLSILAGGDTQYF.

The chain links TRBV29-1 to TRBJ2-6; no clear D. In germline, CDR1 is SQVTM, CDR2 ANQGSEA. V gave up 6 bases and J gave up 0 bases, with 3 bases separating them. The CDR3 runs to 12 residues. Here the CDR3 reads CSVVSGANVLTF. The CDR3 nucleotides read TGCAGCGTCGTCTCTGGGGCCAACGTCCTGACTTTC. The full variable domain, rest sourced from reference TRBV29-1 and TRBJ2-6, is SAVISQKPSRDICQRGTSLTIQCQVDSQVTMMFWYRQQPGQSLTLIATANQGSEATYESGFVIDKFPISRPNLTFSTLTVSNMSPEDSSIYLCSVVSGANVLTFGAGSRLTVL.

The CDR3 nucleotides read TGTGCCAGCAGTTTTGGGACGTACTCCAATGAGCAGTTCTTC. Protein sequence: CASSFGTYSNEQFF. This chain connects TRBV28 to TRBJ2-1; the D call may be TRBD1 or TRBD2 (5 bases each). V gave up 3 bases and J gave up 6 bases, with 12 bases separating them. This CDR3 region has 14 residues. Germline loops: CDR1 MDHEN, CDR2 SYDVKM.

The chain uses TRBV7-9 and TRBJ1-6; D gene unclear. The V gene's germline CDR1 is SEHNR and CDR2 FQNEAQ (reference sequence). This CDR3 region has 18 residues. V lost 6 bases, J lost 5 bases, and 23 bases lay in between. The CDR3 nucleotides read TGTGCCAGCAGTCCTCAAGGAGGCAGTTTTCTCCATAATTCACCCCTCCACTTT. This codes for CASSPQGGSFLHNSPLHF.

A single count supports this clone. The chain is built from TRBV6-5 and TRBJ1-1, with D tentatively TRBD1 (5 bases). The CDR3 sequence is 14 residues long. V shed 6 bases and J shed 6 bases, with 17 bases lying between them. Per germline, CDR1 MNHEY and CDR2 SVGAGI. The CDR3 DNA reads TGTGCCAGCAGGAGAGGAGTGGGGCGTGCTGAAGCTTTCTTT. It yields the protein CASRRGVGRAEAFF.

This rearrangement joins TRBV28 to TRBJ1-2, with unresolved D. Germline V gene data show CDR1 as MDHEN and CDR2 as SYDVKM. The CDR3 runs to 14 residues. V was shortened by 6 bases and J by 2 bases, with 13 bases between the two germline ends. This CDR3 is CASRVVTANYGYTF. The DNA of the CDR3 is TGTGCCAGCAGAGTTGTTACAGCGAACTATGGCTACACCTTC.

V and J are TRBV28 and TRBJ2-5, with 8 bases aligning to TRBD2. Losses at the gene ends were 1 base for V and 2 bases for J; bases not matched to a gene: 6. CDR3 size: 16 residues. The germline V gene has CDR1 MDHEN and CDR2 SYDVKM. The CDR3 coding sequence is TGTGCCAGCAGTTTATTGGGACTAGACACACAAGAGACCCAGTACTTC. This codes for CASSLLGLDTQETQYF.

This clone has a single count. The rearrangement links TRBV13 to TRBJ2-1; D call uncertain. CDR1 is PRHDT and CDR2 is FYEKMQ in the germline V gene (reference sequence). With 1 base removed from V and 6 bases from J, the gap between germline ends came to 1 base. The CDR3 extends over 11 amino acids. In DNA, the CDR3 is TGTGCCAGCAGCTTAGCCAATGAGCAGTTCTTC. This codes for CASSLANEQFF.

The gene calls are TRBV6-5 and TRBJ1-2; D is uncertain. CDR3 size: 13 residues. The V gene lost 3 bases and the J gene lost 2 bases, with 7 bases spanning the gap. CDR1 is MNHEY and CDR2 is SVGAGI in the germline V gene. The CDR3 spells CASSYLNNYGYTF. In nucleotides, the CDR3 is TGTGCCAGCAGTTATCTCAACAACTATGGCTACACCTTC.

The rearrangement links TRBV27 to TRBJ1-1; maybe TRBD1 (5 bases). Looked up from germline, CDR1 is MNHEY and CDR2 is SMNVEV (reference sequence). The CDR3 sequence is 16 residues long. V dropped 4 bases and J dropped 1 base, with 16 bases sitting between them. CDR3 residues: CASSSKKGRENTEAFF. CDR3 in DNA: TGTGCCAGCAGTTCAAAAAAGGGACGGGAGAACACTGAAGCTTTCTTT.

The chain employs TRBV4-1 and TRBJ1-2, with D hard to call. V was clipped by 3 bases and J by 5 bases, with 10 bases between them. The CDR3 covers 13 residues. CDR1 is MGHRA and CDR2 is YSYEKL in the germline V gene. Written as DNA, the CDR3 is TGCGCCAGCAGCCAGGAAAGCCGTTATGGCTACACCTTC. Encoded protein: CASSQESRYGYTF.

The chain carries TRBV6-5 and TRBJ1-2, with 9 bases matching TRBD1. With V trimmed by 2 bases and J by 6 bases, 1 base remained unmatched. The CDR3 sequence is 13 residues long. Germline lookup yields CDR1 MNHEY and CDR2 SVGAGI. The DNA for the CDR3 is TGTGCCAGCAGTTACACAGGGGGCGATGGCTACACCTTC. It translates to CASSYTGGDGYTF.